Listed below are T cell receptor beta chains from one sample, sequenced in a study of blood T cell repertoires in COVID-19. Libraries were prepared by immunoSEQ multiplex PCR; TCRdb keeps only in-frame clonotypes and omits some of them. The sample lists under 300,000 clones; around 85% were seen once. The material sequenced was peripheral blood. The receptors shown here come from a young woman with COVID-19, enrolled during active disease. The conserved cysteine and the conserved F or W are not part of the CDR3 here.

len	j_gene	v_gene	CDR3aa
13	TRBJ1-3	TRBV5-4	ASSGGGNLGNTIY
12	TRBJ2-6	TRBV30	ATGGAAGANVLT
14	TRBJ2-2	TRBV20-1	SASLVAGSNTGELF
13	TRBJ1-5	TRBV11-2	ASSLEGDGNQPQH
13	TRBJ2-1	TRBV5-1	ASSLDPGTTNEQF
10	TRBJ1-2	TRBV7-9	ASSLAGGYYT
11	TRBJ2-7	TRBV9	ASSGLTSYEQY
14	TRBJ2-7	TRBV4-1	ASSQDSGTGGYEQY
13	TRBJ2-3	TRBV3-1/TRBV3-2	ASARTRGGPDTQY
13	TRBJ2-2	TRBV7-8	ASRSGQGVFGELF
14	TRBJ2-1	TRBV5-1	ASSRRGTGTYNEQF
19	TRBJ1-6	TRBV5-1	ASSFFPLGDGTSSYNSPLH
11	TRBJ1-2	TRBV15	ATSMDSLYGYT
13	TRBJ2-3	TRBV6-5	ASRDTGSGTDTQY
13	TRBJ1-1	TRBV10-1	ASSLRTGENTEAF
13	TRBJ2-2	TRBV11-2	ASSGWDRGFGELF
13	TRBJ2-5	TRBV11-2	ASSLGLDYQETQY
13	TRBJ1-6	TRBV4-1	ASSQDARGSSPLH
15	TRBJ1-1	TRBV3-1/TRBV3-2	ASSQFGQGVMNTEAF
11	TRBJ2-1	TRBV12-5	ASGLSGENEQF
12	TRBJ1-1	TRBV27	ASSIQGARTEAF
12	TRBJ1-2	TRBV6-5	ASSYSTGRDENT
12	TRBJ1-5	TRBV18	ASSPGGIGQPQH
11	TRBJ1-2	TRBV18	ASSPLSGDGYT
12	TRBJ1-2	TRBV29-1	SVAPRQGNYGYT
14	TRBJ2-5	TRBV5-8	ASRVLTGGYQETQY
14	TRBJ2-1	TRBV13	ASSLEASGAYNEQF
12	TRBJ2-1	TRBV27	ASSPSHSYNEQF